The T cell receptor beta chain under discussion was sequenced for a study of Graves' ophthalmopathy and Graves' hyperthyroidism. Amplified material comprised TCR beta CDR3 regions derived from RNA transcripts. HTBI primers were used in a first-round RT-PCR, which preceded a second-round multiplex PCR. MiXCR was run by TCRdb on the multiplex PCR reads, yielding one entry per CDR3 protein. This table has 300,000 to 400,000 distinct CDR3 sequences, under 20% appearing once. Ten or more counts support this clonotype. The sample consisted of peripheral blood. This clonotype was obtained from an adult man with Graves' ophthalmopathy.

The CDR3 DNA sequence: TGCGCCAGCAGCCAAGCCAGCCGAAATGAAAAACTGTTTTTT. The encoded protein is CASSQASRNEKLFF. J is TRBJ1-4 and V is TRBV4-3; D remains ambiguous. V gave up 1 base and J gave up 5 bases, with 8 bases separating them. Germline V CDR1 and CDR2: LGHNA, YSLEER. This CDR3 contains 14 residues.